The rows below give T cell receptor beta chains drawn from one sample of a study of shared clonotypes between healthy human individuals. TCRdb keeps only in-frame clones here, not all; method: immunoSEQ multiplex PCR. This table has more than 400,000 clones, 60% to 80% appearing once. The sample comprised PBMCs. The receptors were gathered from a woman between 35 and 50 years old in good health. Some clones in this sample may be carry-over from other donors' samples. Both conserved end residues are part of each CDR3. The order of the fields is clone size, V gene, J gene, D gene, CDR3 DNA, CDR3 protein. A D gene is named only where the DNA matches it firmly. Where a row states a size, it is once, few, many or the class of an expanded clone; other rows omit it.

-	TRBV18	TRBJ2-1	TRBD1	TGTGCCAGCTCACCAAACAGGGGGCGATATGAGCAGTTCTTC	CASSPNRGRYEQFF
-	TRBV7-9	TRBJ2-7	-	TGTGCCAGCAGGAACCCCCGTGACAGTGCCTACGAGCAGTACTTC	CASRNPRDSAYEQYF
-	TRBV4-1	TRBJ1-5	-	TGCGCCAGCAGCCAAGAGGGGGGGGGCGGTCAGCCCCAGCATTTT	CASSQEGGGGQPQHF
-	TRBV5-5	TRBJ1-5	-	TGTGCCAGCAGCTGCGGGCGGATCGGGCCCCTTTATAGCAATCAGCCCCAGCATTTT	CASSCGRIGPLYSNQPQHF
-	TRBV27	TRBJ2-7	-	TGTGCCAGCAGCCCGTTGGTGGGGGGCGGCTACGAGCAGTACTTC	CASSPLVGGGYEQYF
-	TRBV28	TRBJ2-6	-	TGTGCCAGCAGTTCGTTTGGGTTTCTCTCTGGGGCCAACGTCCTGACTTTC	CASSSFGFLSGANVLTF
-	TRBV18	TRBJ2-7	-	TGTGCCAGCTCACCACTGGGGGGGGACAACTCCTACGAGCAGTACTTC	CASSPLGGDNSYEQYF
many	TRBV28	TRBJ1-2	-	TGTGCCAGCAATGCATGGGATGGCTACACCTTC	CASNAWDGYTF
-	TRBV5-1	TRBJ1-5	-	TGCGCCAGCAGCCCGGACAGCAATCAGCCCCAGCATTTT	CASSPDSNQPQHF
-	TRBV4-3	TRBJ2-1	-	TGCGCCAGCAGCCAAGGACATCCGAGGGGTGAGCAGTTCTTC	CASSQGHPRGEQFF
-	TRBV27	TRBJ2-2	-	TGTGCCAGCAGTTTCTTCAGGGGTTCTCCTCTGAACACCGGGGAGCTGTTTTTT	CASSFFRGSPLNTGELFF